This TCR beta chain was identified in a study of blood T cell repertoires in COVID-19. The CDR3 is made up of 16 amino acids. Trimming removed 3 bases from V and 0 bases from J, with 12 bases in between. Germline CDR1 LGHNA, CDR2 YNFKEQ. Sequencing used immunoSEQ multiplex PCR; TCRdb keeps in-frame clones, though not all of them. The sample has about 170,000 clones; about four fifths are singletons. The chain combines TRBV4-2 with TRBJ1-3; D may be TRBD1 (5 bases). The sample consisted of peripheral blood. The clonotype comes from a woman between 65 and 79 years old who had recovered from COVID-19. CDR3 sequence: CASSHPRGDSGNTIYF. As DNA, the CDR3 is TGTGCCAGCAGCCACCCGCGGGGGGACTCTGGAAACACCATATATTTT.